Presented here are 22 T cell receptor beta chains from one specimen sequenced in a study of cytomegalovirus exposure and HLA in healthy donors. PCR primers comprised 60 Vbeta and 13 Jbeta primers. Assay used: immunoSEQ multiplex PCR; TCRdb lists only in-frame clones, some missing. The sample has roughly 180,000 clones, around four fifths seen once. Input material: PBMCs. Source of these receptors: a woman in her twenties or thirties in good health and CMV-seronegative.

The chain links TRBV9 to TRBJ2-1, with 11 nucleotides matching TRBD2. The junction had 3 bases not matched to a gene; V was cut back by 0 bases and J by 7 bases. Germline V lookup: CDR1 SGDLS, CDR2 YYNGEE. The CDR3 sequence is 15 residues long. CDR3 nucleotide sequence: TGTGCCAGCAGCGTAGGGGCTAGCGGGAGGAATGAGCAGTTCTTC. Its translation: CASSVGASGRNEQFF.

The V call is TRBV5-1, the J call TRBJ1-1; 8 nucleotides match TRBD1. Looked up from germline, CDR1 is SGHRS and CDR2 is YFSETQ. CDR3 length: 14 amino acids. With V trimmed by 4 bases and J by 1 base, 3 bases remained unmatched. CDR3 loop: CASSNQGANTEAFF. DNA of the CDR3: TGCGCCAGCAGCAACCAGGGGGCGAACACTGAAGCTTTCTTT.

The CDR3 DNA reads TGTGCCAGCAGCACAGGGGGCCCTAGGGGCTACACCTTC. It specifies CASSTGGPRGYTF. The chain carries TRBV7-8 and TRBJ1-2, with 9 bases that match TRBD1. This CDR3 region has 13 residues. V lost 5 bases and J lost 8; bases outside the gene matches: 6. The germline V gene encodes CDR1 SGHVS and CDR2 FQNEAQ.

V is TRBV21-1 and J is TRBJ2-7; the table's D call of TRBD1 was not tested on the DNA. TRBV21-1 is a pseudogene. This CDR3 contains 17 residues. The CDR3 loop is CASSKTALQGTTYEQYF. The CDR3 bases are TGTGCCAGCAGCAAAACGGCCCTACAGGGGACCACCTACGAGCAGTACTTC.

Only a few counts were recorded for this clone. This rearrangement joins TRBV7-6 to TRBJ1-2; D is possibly TRBD1 (6 bases). CDR3 length equals 13 residues. CDR1 SGHVS and CDR2 FNYEAQ come from the germline V gene. With 5 bases removed from V and 2 bases from J, the gap between germline ends came to 9 bases. Written as DNA, the CDR3 is TGTGCCAGCAGCCCCACAGGGAACTATGGCTACACCTTC. Its protein product is CASSPTGNYGYTF.

The V gene is TRBV10-3, the J gene TRBJ2-3, with TRBD1 matching over 8 bases. V gave up 4 bases and J gave up 2 bases; unmatched junction bases: 5. The CDR3 runs to 15 residues. Germline assignment: CDR1 ENHRY and CDR2 SYGVKD. The CDR3 protein is CAISAQDRVTDTQYF. Written as DNA, the CDR3 is TGTGCCATCAGTGCGCAGGACAGGGTCACAGATACGCAGTATTTT.

The genes are TRBV14 and TRBJ2-1, with 9 bases aligning to TRBD1. This CDR3 is 15 amino acids long. Germline V gene sequence: CDR1 SGHDN, CDR2 FVKESK. Trimming removed 4 bases from V and 3 bases from J; junction bases left unmatched: 4. CDR3 coding DNA: TGTGCCAGCAGCCGGCGGGACAGGGTCTACAATGAGCAGTTCTTC. It codes for CASSRRDRVYNEQFF.

The V call is TRBV11-2, the J call TRBJ1-1, with TRBD1 matching over 8 bases. Germline V gene sequence: CDR1 SGHAT, CDR2 FQNNGV. The CDR3 runs 15 residues. Trimming at V came to 6 bases and at J to 4 bases, leaving 10 bases not matched to a gene. The CDR3 sequence: CASSSHSGGGTEAFF. The CDR3 bases are TGTGCCAGCAGTTCCCACTCAGGGGGCGGCACTGAAGCTTTCTTT.

A remark on this clone: One end of the junction fails to match germline, which may point to a read error. As DNA, the CDR3 is TGTGCCAGCTCACCAATCTCCCACGAGCAGTACTTC. Residues: CASSPISHEQYF. The chain carries TRBV18 and TRBJ2-7; D call uncertain. This CDR3 region has 12 residues. In germline, CDR1 is KGHSH, CDR2 LQKENI.

This clone was counted only a few times. The chain has TRBV30 and TRBJ2-1, with a possible D match to TRBD2 (7 bases). Trimming took 0 bases from V and 8 from J, leaving 14 bases between them. CDR1 is GTSNPN and CDR2 is SVGIG in the germline V gene (reference sequence). The CDR3 has 14 amino acids. The CDR3 DNA follows: TGTGCCTGGAGTGTAGGGGCGGGGGCGGATGAGCAGTTCTTC. Its translation: CAWSVGAGADEQFF.

The chain joins TRBV30 to TRBJ2-7; D call uncertain. V lost 5 bases and J lost 4, with 6 bases in between. This CDR3 comprises 10 residues. Per the germline V gene, CDR1 is GTSNPN and CDR2 is SVGIG (reference sequence). The CDR3 here is CAWGQYEQYF. As DNA, the CDR3 is TGTGCCTGGGGGCAATACGAGCAGTACTTC.

V is TRBV7-2 and J is TRBJ1-5; the D is unclear. The CDR3 loop spans 16 amino acids. V was clipped by 0 bases and J by 0 bases, with 9 bases between them. The germline V gene encodes CDR1 SGHTA and CDR2 FQGNSA. CDR3 sequence (DNA): TGTGCCAGCAGCTTAGCGAGCGGGTATAGCAATCAGCCCCAGCATTTT. This translates into CASSLASGYSNQPQHF.

Only one count was recorded for this clone. The chain is built from TRBV19 and TRBJ1-4; D call uncertain. The CDR3 consists of 13 residues. Between the trimmed V and J ends, which lost 3 bases and 8 bases, there was a span of 10 bases. The V gene's germline CDR1 is LNHDA and CDR2 SQIVND (reference sequence). In nucleotides, the CDR3 is TGTGCCAGTAGTATGGAGGGAGACGAAAAACTGTTTTTT. Amino acids: CASSMEGDEKLFF.

The chain recombines TRBV2 with TRBJ1-6; no firm D call. Trimming stripped 4 bases from V and 7 bases from J, with 14 bases between. Germline assignment: CDR1 SNHLY and CDR2 FYNNEI. The CDR3 is 15 amino acids. CDR3 in DNA: TGTGCCAGCAGTGCAGAGGGAGCTAGGAATTCACCCCTCCACTTT. Protein: CASSAEGARNSPLHF.

This clone came up a few times. The chain is built from TRBV7-9 and TRBJ1-4, with unresolved D. CDR3 size: 15 residues. Deletions cut 5 bases from V and 5 bases from J, with 15 bases between. The germline V gene has CDR1 SEHNR and CDR2 FQNEAQ (reference sequence). CDR3 bases: TGTGCCAGCAGCCATAATTTGTGGGAGAATGAAAAACTGTTTTTT. Translated, it gives CASSHNLWENEKLFF.

V is TRBV18 and J is TRBJ1-4; 7 positions match TRBD1. Losses at the gene ends were 7 bases for V and 7 bases for J; bases not matched to a gene: 12. The CDR3 consists of 15 residues. Germline CDR1 KGHSH, CDR2 LQKENI. This CDR3 is CASCRGVARSEKLFF. CDR3 nucleotides: TGTGCCAGCTGCAGGGGGGTTGCCCGGAGTGAAAAACTGTTTTTT.

The chain joins TRBV15 to TRBJ2-3, with 8 bases lining up with TRBD1. V lost 4 bases, J lost 3 bases, and 6 bases stayed unmatched. The CDR3 covers 15 residues. The V gene's germline CDR1 is LNHNV and CDR2 YYDKDF (reference sequence). The CDR3 is CATSIRTGRTDTQYF. Here the CDR3 DNA reads TGTGCCACCAGCATAAGGACAGGGAGGACAGATACGCAGTATTTT.

The rearrangement links TRBV2 to TRBJ1-5, with a possible D match to TRBD1 (6 bases). Looked up from germline, CDR1 is SNHLY and CDR2 is FYNNEI. Trimming stripped 4 bases from V and 5 bases from J, with 9 bases between. The CDR3 is made up of 13 amino acids. CDR3 sequence: CASSVEGDQPQHF. The CDR3 nucleotides are TGTGCCAGCAGTGTCGAGGGGGATCAGCCCCAGCATTTT.

The J gene is TRBJ1-1, the V gene TRBV5-4; 11 nucleotides align to TRBD1. The CDR3 totals 13 residues. Germline CDR1 and CDR2: SGHNT and YYREEE (reference sequence). The CDR3 sequence is CGSQGQGGTEAFF. CDR3 in DNA: TGTGGTTCGCAGGGACAGGGGGGAACTGAAGCTTTCTTT.

The chain is built from TRBV7-8 and TRBJ1-4; D uncertain. The CDR3 runs 14 residues. Per the germline V gene, CDR1 is SGHVS and CDR2 is FQNEAQ. With 1 base removed from V and 4 bases from J, the gap between germline ends came to 7 bases. CDR3 in DNA: TGTGCCAGCAGCTTAGGGGGAGATAATGAAAAACTGTTTTTT. Translated: CASSLGGDNEKLFF.

The chain is built from TRBV10-3 and TRBJ2-5, with a weak D call TRBD2 (6 bases). Germline CDR1 is ENHRY and CDR2 is SYGVKD. The CDR3 spans 14 residues. Trimming removed 6 bases from V and 2 bases from J, with 13 bases in between. The CDR3 loop reads CAIRGIAEQETQYF. CDR3 DNA sequence: TGTGCCATCAGGGGTATAGCGGAGCAAGAGACCCAGTACTTC.

This rearrangement joins TRBV7-6 to TRBJ2-3; 8 bases fit TRBD2. Unmatched junction bases numbered 5, after V lost 2 bases and J lost 4 bases. CDR1 is SGHVS and CDR2 is FNYEAQ in the germline V gene. This CDR3 is built from 15 residues. Here the CDR3 reads CASSLSAGGSDTQYF. CDR3 nucleotide sequence: TGTGCCAGCAGCTTATCCGCGGGGGGATCAGATACGCAGTATTTT.